The clone carrying this T cell receptor beta chain was found many times. Its antigen remains unknown. The data derive from a study of regulatory T cells in long-lasting Graves disease. The time point: newly diagnosed GD, antithyroid drugs for less than 3 months. TCR sequences were obtained from RNA taken from PBMCs. Patient provenance is recorded as an endocrinology department in Xi'an, China. The length of the CDR3 is 17 residues. Trimming took 0 bases from V and 2 from J; bases not matched to a gene: 5. In germline, CDR1 is GTSNPN, CDR2 SVGIG (reference sequence). Points from the study as a whole: Persistent disease was characterized by preferential usage of TRBV28, TRBJ1-2 and TRBJ2-5. Persistent Graves' patients showed less TCR diversity than newly diagnosed patients showed.

iRepertoire HTBI primers and Arm-PCR of CDR3 regions built TCR beta libraries. MiXCR was run by TCRdb on the multiplex PCR reads, yielding one entry per CDR3 protein. The table records around 500,000 distinct CDR3 sequences, around 12% of them present only once. A further study also used this sample, focusing on T cells in Graves' hyperthyroidism and ophthalmopathy. That publication notes: A model using 13 V-J features told ophthalmopathy apart from stable hyperthyroidism.

The receptor's source is a woman in her 30s with Graves disease. The sample in question was peripheral blood mononuclear cells (PBMCs), obtained at new diagnosis, from a patient treated with antithyroid drugs. The chain carries TRBV30 and TRBJ2-7; TRBD2 matches at 15 bases. The CDR3 DNA reads TGTGCCTGGAGTGTAGGGACTAGCGGGAGGCCGCCCTACGAGCAGTACTTC. Translating gives CAWSVGTSGRPPYEQYF.